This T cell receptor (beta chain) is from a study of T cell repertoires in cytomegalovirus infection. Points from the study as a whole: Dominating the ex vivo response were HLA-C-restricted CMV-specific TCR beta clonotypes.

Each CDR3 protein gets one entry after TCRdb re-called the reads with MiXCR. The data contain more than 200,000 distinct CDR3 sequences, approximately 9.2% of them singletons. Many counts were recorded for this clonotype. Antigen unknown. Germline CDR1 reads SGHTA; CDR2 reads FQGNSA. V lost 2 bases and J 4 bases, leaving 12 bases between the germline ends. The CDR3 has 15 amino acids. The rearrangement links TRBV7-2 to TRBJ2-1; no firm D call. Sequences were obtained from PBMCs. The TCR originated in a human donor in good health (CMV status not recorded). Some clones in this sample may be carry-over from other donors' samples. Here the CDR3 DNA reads TGTGCCAGCAGCTTACGCAGGATTCATTACAATGAGCAGTTCTTC. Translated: CASSLRRIHYNEQFF.